These 16 T cell receptor beta chains share one sample of origin, sequenced in a study of blood T cells in healthy people across ages. Then a second PCR, running roughly 6 to 12 cycles, was carried out with a sample-barcoded 5' primer and a J-beta primer mix. TCRdb independently ran MiXCR on the 5' RACE reads; one entry per CDR3 protein. The sample has 1.5 million to 2 million distinct CDR3 sequences, 34% seen once. Sequencing used blood. The receptors derive from a woman in her thirties in good health.

The chain joins TRBV7-2 to TRBJ2-3; D gene ambiguous. The CDR3 is 15 residues long. From germline, CDR1 is SGHTA and CDR2 FQGNSA. V was cut by 1 base and J by 4 bases, with 12 bases left in between. The CDR3: CASSLVWRGPDTQYF. The CDR3 nucleotides read TGTGCCAGCAGCTTAGTATGGAGAGGACCAGATACGCAGTATTTT.

This clonotype was counted once. This chain connects TRBV18 to TRBJ2-5; TRBD2 might be the D (5 bases). The CDR3 extends over 13 amino acids. V gave up 2 bases and J gave up 5 bases, with 9 bases separating them. Germline V gene sequence: CDR1 KGHSH, CDR2 LQKENI. This CDR3 reads CASSPELGETQYF. The CDR3 DNA sequence: TGTGCCAGCTCACCAGAACTAGGGGAGACCCAGTACTTC.

The V call is TRBV11-3, the J call TRBJ1-4; D is possibly TRBD1 (5 bases). V was shortened by 8 bases and J by 10 bases, with 11 bases between the two germline ends. The CDR3 is 11 amino acids. Germline CDR1 reads SGHNT; CDR2 reads YENEEA. The CDR3 coding sequence is TGTGCCAGCTTTCGGAGGGGAAAACTGTTTTTT. Translating gives CASFRRGKLFF. The variable domain in full, completed from reference TRBV11-3 and TRBJ1-4, reads EAGVVQSPRYKIIEKKQPVAFWCNPISGHNTLYWYLQNLGQGPELLIRYENEEAVDDSQLPKDRFSAERLKGVDSTLKIQPAELGDSAVYLCASFRRGKLFFGSGTQLSVL.

J is TRBJ2-3 and V is TRBV27, with 7 bases identical to TRBD1. The V gene's germline CDR1 is MNHEY and CDR2 SMNVEV (reference sequence). Losses at the gene ends were 5 bases for V and 0 bases for J; bases not matched to a gene: 14. This CDR3 contains 18 residues. The DNA for the CDR3 is TGTGCCAGCAGTCCGATAGACACCACAGGGGCTAGCACAGATACGCAGTATTTT. This codes for CASSPIDTTGASTDTQYF.

The chain has TRBV2 and TRBJ2-7; possibly TRBD2 for D (5 bases). Trimming stripped 8 bases from V and 6 bases from J, with 17 bases between. Looked up from germline, CDR1 is SNHLY and CDR2 is FYNNEI. The CDR3 contains 13 residues. The CDR3 DNA reads as TGTGCCAGCGGTAGCGTTCCACTGGGCGAGCAGTACTTC. Protein sequence: CASGSVPLGEQYF.

This clonotype was counted ten times or more. The V and J genes are TRBV4-1 and TRBJ2-5; no firm D call. With 1 base removed from V and 0 bases from J, the gap between germline ends came to 6 bases. Germline-derived CDR1 and CDR2 are MGHRA and YSYEKL. This CDR3 comprises 14 residues. CDR3 coding DNA: TGCGCCAGCAGCCAAGGATTGAACCAAGAGACCCAGTACTTC. It yields the protein CASSQGLNQETQYF.

The chain joins TRBV20-1 to TRBJ1-2, with TRBD1 matching 9 bases. The CDR3 sequence is 11 residues long. CDR1 and CDR2 from the germline V gene are DFQATT and SNEGSKA (reference sequence). V dropped 3 bases and J dropped 8; count of bases not matched to a gene: 1. CDR3 sequence reads: CSASTGGGYTF. The CDR3 DNA reads as TGCAGTGCTAGTACAGGGGGCGGCTACACCTTC.

This clonotype was recorded many times. This chain joins TRBV29-1 and TRBJ1-2; TRBD1 might be the D (5 bases). From germline, CDR1 is SQVTM and CDR2 ANQGSEA. Trimming removed 5 bases at V and 1 base at J, with 11 bases between. The CDR3 totals 13 residues. The CDR3 DNA reads as TGCAGCGTTCTCCCGGGGCGTAACTATGGCTACACCTTC. This codes for CSVLPGRNYGYTF.

This chain links TRBV20-1 with TRBJ1-1; 10 positions agree with TRBD1. With V trimmed by 7 bases and J by 10 bases, 18 bases remained unmatched. Germline-derived CDR1 and CDR2 are DFQATT and SNEGSKA (reference sequence). The CDR3 extends over 15 amino acids. The CDR3 coding sequence is TGCAGTGTCCCCGGGACAGGGGATTTTAAGAAGAGAGCTTTCTTT. Translated, it gives CSVPGTGDFKKRAFF.

Comments on this clonotype: Compared with germline, one end of the junction differs, possibly owing to a read error. The chain recombines TRBV9 with TRBJ2-3, with D possibly being TRBD2 (5 bases). Germline V CDR1 and CDR2: SGDLS, YYNGEE. CDR3 length: 16 amino acids. The CDR3 nucleotides are TGTGTCAGCAGCGTAGAGAGTCTGGAGGGCACAGATACGCAGTATTTT. Translation gives CVSSVESLEGTDTQYF.

The sample holds a few counts of this clonotype. The chain uses TRBV20-1 and TRBJ2-1, with D perhaps matching TRBD2 (5 bases). Germline V lookup: CDR1 DFQATT, CDR2 SNEGSKA (reference sequence). CDR3 length: 13 residues. Trimming pared 5 bases from V and 10 bases from J, leaving 18 bases between. The CDR3 region is CSALTTRSREQFF. The CDR3 DNA reads TGCAGTGCTTTGACTACGAGATCGCGGGAGCAGTTCTTC.

This chain uses TRBV5-6 with TRBJ1-1; weak D call: TRBD1 (6 bases). This CDR3 is built from 14 residues. Trimming removed 5 bases at V and 5 bases at J, with 16 bases between. Germline V gene sequence: CDR1 SGHDT, CDR2 YYEEEE. The CDR3 sequence: CASRFGEGGTEAFF. The CDR3 DNA sequence: TGTGCCAGCAGATTTGGGGAGGGGGGGACTGAAGCTTTCTTT.

This clonotype was recorded a few times. The chain carries TRBV6-1 and TRBJ1-2, with TRBD1 identical over 9 bases. Germline V CDR1 and CDR2: MNHNS, SASEGT. V dropped 5 bases and J dropped 6; count of bases not matched to a gene: 7. The CDR3 has 14 amino acids. CDR3 nucleotide sequence: TGTGCCAGCAGTACGGACAGGGGCGCACATGGCTACACCTTC. It is translated as CASSTDRGAHGYTF.

The chain joins TRBV20-1 to TRBJ2-1; D is possibly TRBD1 (6 bases). Germline V gives CDR1 DFQATT, CDR2 SNEGSKA (reference sequence). The V and J ends lost 1 base and 2 bases respectively, with 12 bases between them. The CDR3 totals 15 residues. CDR3 nucleotide sequence: TGCAGTGCTAGAGTGAGGGGGAAACCCTACAATGAGCAGTTCTTC. Its protein product is CSARVRGKPYNEQFF.

The chain carries TRBV2 and TRBJ2-5, with D maybe TRBD1 (6 bases). V was clipped by 3 bases and J by 5 bases, with 16 bases between them. The CDR3 has 15 residues. Germline CDR1 SNHLY, CDR2 FYNNEI. DNA of the CDR3: TGTGCCAGCAGTGATTTGCGGCAGGGGTCGGAGACCCAGTACTTC. Protein product: CASSDLRQGSETQYF. The whole variable domain, filled in from reference TRBV2 and TRBJ2-5, reads EPEVTQTPSHQVTQMGQEVILRCVPISNHLYFYWYRQILGQKVEFLVSFYNNEISEKSEIFDDQFSVERPDGSNFTLKIRSTKLEDSAMYFCASSDLRQGSETQYFGPGTRLLVL.

This clonotype was seen more than once but under ten times. The chain links TRBV7-7 to TRBJ2-1; D may match TRBD1 or TRBD2 (5 bases each). This CDR3 is built from 14 residues. Germline CDR1 is SSHAT and CDR2 is FNYEAQ (reference sequence). V was shortened by 2 bases and J by 9 bases, with 14 bases between the two germline ends. The CDR3 DNA reads TGTGCCAGCAGCTTACGCGAGGGGTCGGGTGAGCAGTTCTTC. It is translated as CASSLREGSGEQFF. Looking up the rest from reference TRBV7-7 and TRBJ2-1 gives the full variable domain: GAGVSQSPRYKVTKRGQDVTLRCDPISSHATLYWYQQALGQGPEFLTYFNYEAQPDKSGLPSDRFSAERPEGSISTLTIQRTEQRDSAMYRCASSLREGSGEQFFGPGTRLTVL.